This T cell receptor (beta chain) was identified during a study of blood T cells in healthy people across ages. The study's findings and limits: Age advanced and TCR beta diversity per million T cells fell, roughly linearly.

Primers used in a second PCR of roughly 7 to 12 cycles were a sample-barcoded 5' primer and a J-beta primer mix. TCRdb recomputed calls from the 5' RACE reads with MiXCR, one row per CDR3 protein. Among about a million distinct CDR3 sequences listed, roughly half were seen once. V shed 4 bases and J shed 4 bases, with 19 bases lying between them. Germline CDR1 reads SGHRS; CDR2 reads YFSETQ. The CDR3 contains 16 residues. Worth noting for this clonotype: Antigen unknown.

V usage is TRBV5-1 and J usage is TRBJ2-3; TRBD1 or TRBD2 may be the D gene (5 bases each). The sequenced sample consisted of blood. The receptor was isolated from a woman in her sixties in good health. The CDR3 sequence: CASSIDRGSVADTQYF. Here the CDR3 DNA reads TGCGCCAGCAGCATAGACAGAGGGTCGGTGGCAGATACGCAGTATTTT.